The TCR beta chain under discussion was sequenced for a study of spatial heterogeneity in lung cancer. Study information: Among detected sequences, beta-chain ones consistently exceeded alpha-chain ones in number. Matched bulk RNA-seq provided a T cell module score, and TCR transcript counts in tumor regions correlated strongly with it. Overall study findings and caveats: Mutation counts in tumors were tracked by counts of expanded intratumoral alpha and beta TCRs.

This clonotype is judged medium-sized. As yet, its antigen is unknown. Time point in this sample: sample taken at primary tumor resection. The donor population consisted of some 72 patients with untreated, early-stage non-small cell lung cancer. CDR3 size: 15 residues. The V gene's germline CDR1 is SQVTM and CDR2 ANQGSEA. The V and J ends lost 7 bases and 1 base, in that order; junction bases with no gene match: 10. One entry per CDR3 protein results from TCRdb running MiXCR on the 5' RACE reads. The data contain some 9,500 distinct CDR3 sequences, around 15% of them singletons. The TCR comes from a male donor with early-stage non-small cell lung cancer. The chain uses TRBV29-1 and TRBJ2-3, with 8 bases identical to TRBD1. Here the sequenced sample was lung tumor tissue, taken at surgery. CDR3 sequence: CSAHPGTGGTDTQYF. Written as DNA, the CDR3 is TGCAGCGCACATCCCGGGACAGGAGGCACAGATACGCAGTATTTT.